This T cell receptor beta chain was sequenced during a study of blood T cell repertoires in COVID-19. Study background: From the United States, Italy and Spain came samples of acute and convalescent COVID-19. PBMCs, B-cell-depleted T cells, or T cells provided the cDNA or gDNA that made up the material.

Methods used by the authors: For nucleated cells, counts were estimated from reference gene primer amplification. This table comes from immunoSEQ multiplex PCR, and its TCRdb copy is limited to in-frame clones, with some not included. That table supplies the V and J calls and clone size; D and trimming were determined from the DNA. The profile shows 220,000 or so clones, 84% of them singletons. Trimming cost V 7 bases and J 0 bases, with 13 bases left between them. The germline V gene has CDR1 SQVTM and CDR2 ANQGSEA. This CDR3 contains 14 residues. The V gene is TRBV29-1, the J gene TRBJ1-3; possibly TRBD1 for D (6 bases). The sample was peripheral blood. The sequence was obtained from a woman in her sixties or seventies who had recovered from COVID-19. CDR3 in amino acids: CSGSTGDSGNTIYF. CDR3 nucleotide sequence: TGCAGCGGTTCGACAGGTGACTCTGGAAACACCATATATTTT.